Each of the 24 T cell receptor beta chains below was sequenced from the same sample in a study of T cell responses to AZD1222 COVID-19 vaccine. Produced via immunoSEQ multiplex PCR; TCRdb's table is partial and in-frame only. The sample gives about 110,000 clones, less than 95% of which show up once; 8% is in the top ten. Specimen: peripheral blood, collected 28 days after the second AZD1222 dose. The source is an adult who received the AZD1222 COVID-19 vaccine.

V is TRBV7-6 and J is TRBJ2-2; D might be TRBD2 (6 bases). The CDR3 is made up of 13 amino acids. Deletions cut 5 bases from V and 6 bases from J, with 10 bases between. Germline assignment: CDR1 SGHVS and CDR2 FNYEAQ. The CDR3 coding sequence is TGTGCCAGCAGCCAAGCTAGCGCCGGGGAGCTGTTTTTT. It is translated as CASSQASAGELFF.

The CDR3 protein is CASSPLDRALDGYTF. The DNA of the CDR3 is TGTGCCAGCTCCCCTTTGGACAGGGCTTTGGATGGCTACACCTTC. J is TRBJ1-2 and V is TRBV18; 8 nucleotides align to TRBD1. Germline V gene data show CDR1 as KGHSH and CDR2 as LQKENI. The CDR3 is 15 amino acids. Germline trimming cut 6 bases from V and 6 bases from J; bases unmatched to any gene: 12.

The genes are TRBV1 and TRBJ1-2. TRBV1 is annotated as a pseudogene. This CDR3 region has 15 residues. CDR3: CTSLAPPTWDYGYTF. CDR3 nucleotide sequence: TGCACCAGCCTGGCCCCCCCAACTTGGGACTATGGCTACACCTTC.

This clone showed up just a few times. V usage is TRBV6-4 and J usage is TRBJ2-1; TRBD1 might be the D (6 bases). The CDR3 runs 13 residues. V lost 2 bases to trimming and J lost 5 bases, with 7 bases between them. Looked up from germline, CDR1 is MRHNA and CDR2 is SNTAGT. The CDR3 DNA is TGTGCCAGCAGTGACGGGACAAACAATGAGCAGTTCTTC. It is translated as CASSDGTNNEQFF.

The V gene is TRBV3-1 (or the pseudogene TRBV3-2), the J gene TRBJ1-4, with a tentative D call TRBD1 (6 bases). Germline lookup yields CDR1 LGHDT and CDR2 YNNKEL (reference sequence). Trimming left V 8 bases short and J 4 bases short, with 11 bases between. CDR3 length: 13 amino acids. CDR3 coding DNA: TGTGCCAGCGTACCAGGGGATAATGAAAAACTGTTTTTT. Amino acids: CASVPGDNEKLFF.

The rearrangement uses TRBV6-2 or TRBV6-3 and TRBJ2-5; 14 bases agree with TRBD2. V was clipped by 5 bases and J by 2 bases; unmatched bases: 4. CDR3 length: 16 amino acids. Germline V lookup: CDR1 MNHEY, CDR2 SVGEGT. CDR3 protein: CASSQGLAGGQETQYF. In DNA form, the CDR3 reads TGTGCCAGCAGTCAAGGACTAGCGGGGGGACAAGAGACCCAGTACTTC.

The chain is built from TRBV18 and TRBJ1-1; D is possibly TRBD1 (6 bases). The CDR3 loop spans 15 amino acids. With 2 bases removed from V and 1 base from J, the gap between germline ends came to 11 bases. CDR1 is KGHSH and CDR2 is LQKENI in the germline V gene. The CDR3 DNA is TGTGCCAGCTCACCAGCTCCACAGGGGAACACTGAAGCTTTCTTT. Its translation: CASSPAPQGNTEAFF.

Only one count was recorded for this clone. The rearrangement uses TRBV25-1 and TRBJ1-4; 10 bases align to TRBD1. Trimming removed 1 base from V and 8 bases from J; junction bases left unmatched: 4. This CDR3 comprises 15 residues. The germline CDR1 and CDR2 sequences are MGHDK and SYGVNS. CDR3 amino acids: CASSESGTGAEKLFF. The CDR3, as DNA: TGTGCCAGCAGTGAATCCGGGACAGGGGCCGAAAAACTGTTTTTT.

CDR3 residues: CASSQDLVTNYEQYF. Here the CDR3 DNA reads TGCGCCAGCAGCCAAGATCTTGTCACTAACTACGAGCAGTACTTC. This chain connects TRBV4-3 to TRBJ2-7; D ambiguous. Germline assignment: CDR1 LGHNA and CDR2 YSLEER. The CDR3 totals 15 residues. V was cut by 0 bases and J by 3 bases, with 12 bases left in between.

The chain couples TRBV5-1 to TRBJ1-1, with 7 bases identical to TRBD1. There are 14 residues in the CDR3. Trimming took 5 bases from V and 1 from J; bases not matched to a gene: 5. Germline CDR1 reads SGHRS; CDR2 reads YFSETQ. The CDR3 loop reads CASSWDRSNTEAFF. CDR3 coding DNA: TGCGCCAGCAGTTGGGACAGATCGAACACTGAAGCTTTCTTT. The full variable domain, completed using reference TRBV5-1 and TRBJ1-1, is KAGVTQTPRYLIKTRGQQVTLSCSPISGHRSVSWYQQTPGQGLQFLFEYFSETQRNKGNFPGRFSGRQFSNSRSEMNVSTLELGDSALYLCASSWDRSNTEAFFGQGTRLTVV.

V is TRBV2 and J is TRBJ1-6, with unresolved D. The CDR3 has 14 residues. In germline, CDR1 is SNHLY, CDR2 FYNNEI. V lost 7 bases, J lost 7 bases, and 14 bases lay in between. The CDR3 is CASTFGPRNSPLHF. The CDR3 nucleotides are TGTGCCAGCACCTTTGGCCCTAGGAATTCACCCCTCCACTTT.

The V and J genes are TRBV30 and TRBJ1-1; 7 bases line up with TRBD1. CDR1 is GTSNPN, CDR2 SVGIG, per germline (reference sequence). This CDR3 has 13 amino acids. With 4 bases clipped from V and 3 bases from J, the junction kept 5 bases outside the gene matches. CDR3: CAWTRQGDTEAFF. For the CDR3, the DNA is TGTGCCTGGACCCGACAGGGCGACACTGAAGCTTTCTTT.

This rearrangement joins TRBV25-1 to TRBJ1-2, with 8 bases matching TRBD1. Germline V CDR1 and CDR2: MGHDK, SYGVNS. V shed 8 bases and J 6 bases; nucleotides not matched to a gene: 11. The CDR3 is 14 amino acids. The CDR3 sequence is CASGGQGSPDGYTF. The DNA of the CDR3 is TGTGCCAGCGGTGGACAGGGATCGCCCGATGGCTACACCTTC.

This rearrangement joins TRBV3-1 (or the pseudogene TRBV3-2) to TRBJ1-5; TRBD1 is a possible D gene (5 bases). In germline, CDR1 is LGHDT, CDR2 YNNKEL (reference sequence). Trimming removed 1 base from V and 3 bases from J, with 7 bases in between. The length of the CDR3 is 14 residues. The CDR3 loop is CASSQGQHNQPQHF. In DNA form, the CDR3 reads TGTGCCAGCAGCCAAGGACAGCACAATCAGCCCCAGCATTTT.

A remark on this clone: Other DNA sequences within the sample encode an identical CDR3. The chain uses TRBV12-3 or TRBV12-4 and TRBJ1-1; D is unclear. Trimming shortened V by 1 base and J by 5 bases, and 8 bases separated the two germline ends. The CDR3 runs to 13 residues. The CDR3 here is CASSLGGGTEAFF. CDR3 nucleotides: TGTGCCAGCAGTTTAGGAGGAGGGACTGAAGCTTTCTTT.

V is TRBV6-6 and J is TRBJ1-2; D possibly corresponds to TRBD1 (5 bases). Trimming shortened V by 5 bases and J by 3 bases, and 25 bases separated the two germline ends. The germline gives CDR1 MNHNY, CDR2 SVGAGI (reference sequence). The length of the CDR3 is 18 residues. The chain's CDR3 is CASSPARVQGSGHYGYTF. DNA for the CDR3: TGTGCCAGCAGTCCCGCCAGGGTTCAAGGGTCTGGCCACTATGGCTACACCTTC.

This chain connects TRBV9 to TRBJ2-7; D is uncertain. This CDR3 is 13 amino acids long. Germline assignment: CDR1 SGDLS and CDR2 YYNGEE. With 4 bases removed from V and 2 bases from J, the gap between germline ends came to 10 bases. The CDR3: CASSRDLAYEQYF. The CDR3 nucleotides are TGTGCCAGCAGCCGTGACTTAGCCTACGAGCAGTACTTC.

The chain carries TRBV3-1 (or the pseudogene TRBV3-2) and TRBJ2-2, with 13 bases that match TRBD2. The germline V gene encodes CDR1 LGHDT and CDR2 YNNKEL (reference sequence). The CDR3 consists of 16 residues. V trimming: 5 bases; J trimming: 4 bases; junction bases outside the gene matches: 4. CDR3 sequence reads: CASSLLAGGFTGELFF. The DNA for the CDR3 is TGTGCCAGCAGCTTACTAGCGGGGGGGTTCACCGGGGAGCTGTTTTTT.

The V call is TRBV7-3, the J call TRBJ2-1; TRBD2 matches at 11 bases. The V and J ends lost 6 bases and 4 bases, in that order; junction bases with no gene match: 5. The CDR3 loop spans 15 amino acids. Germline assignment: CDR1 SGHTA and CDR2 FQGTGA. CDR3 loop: CASSQTSGEYNEQFF. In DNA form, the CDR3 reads TGTGCCAGCAGTCAGACTAGCGGGGAGTACAATGAGCAGTTCTTC.

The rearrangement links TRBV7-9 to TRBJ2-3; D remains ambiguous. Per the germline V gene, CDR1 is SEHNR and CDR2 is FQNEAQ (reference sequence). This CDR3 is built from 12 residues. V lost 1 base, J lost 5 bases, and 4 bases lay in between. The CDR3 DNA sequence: TGTGCCAGCAGCTTAGGTGTAGATACGCAGTATTTT. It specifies CASSLGVDTQYF.

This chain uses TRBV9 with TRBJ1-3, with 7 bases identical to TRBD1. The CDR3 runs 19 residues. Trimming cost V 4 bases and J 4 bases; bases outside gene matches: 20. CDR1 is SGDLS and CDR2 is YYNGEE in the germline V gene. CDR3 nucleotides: TGTGCCAGCAGCCTATACATGACAGGGTTGGGTAATTCCGGAAACACCATATATTTT. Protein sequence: CASSLYMTGLGNSGNTIYF.

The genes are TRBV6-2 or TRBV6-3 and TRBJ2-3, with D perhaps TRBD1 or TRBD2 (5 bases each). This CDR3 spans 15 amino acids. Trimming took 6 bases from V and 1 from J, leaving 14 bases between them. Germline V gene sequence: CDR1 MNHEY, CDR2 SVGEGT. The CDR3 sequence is CASSSLGAGTDTQYF. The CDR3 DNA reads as TGTGCCAGCAGCTCACTAGGGGCGGGCACAGATACGCAGTATTTT.

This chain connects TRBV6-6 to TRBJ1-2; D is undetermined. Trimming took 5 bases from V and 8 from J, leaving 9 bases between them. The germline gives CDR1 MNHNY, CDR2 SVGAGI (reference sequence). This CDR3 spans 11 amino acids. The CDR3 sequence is CASSMGNGYTF. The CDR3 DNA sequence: TGTGCCAGCAGTATGGGTAACGGCTACACCTTC.

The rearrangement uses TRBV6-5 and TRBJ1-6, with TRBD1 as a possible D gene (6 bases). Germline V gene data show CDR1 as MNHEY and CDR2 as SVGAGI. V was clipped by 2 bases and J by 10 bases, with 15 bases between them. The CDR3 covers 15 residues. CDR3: CASSYETQGLSPLHF. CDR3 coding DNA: TGTGCCAGCAGTTACGAAACACAGGGTCTGTCACCCCTCCACTTT.